The rows below give T cell receptor beta chains drawn from one sample of a study of T cells in Graves' hyperthyroidism and ophthalmopathy. TCRdb ran MiXCR on the multiplex PCR reads and lists one entry per CDR3 protein. The table shows 340,000 or so distinct CDR3 sequences, with approximately 17% occurring only once. The sequenced material came from blood. The receptors originated from a man between 25 and 39 years old with Graves' hyperthyroidism. The CDR3 runs from the conserved cysteine through the conserved F or W. D genes are given only for firm matches.

>TRBD1|TRBV4-1
CASSPNRQGHSYGYTF
>TRBD2|TRBV3-1
CASSHRIAGSSDTQYF
>TRBD1|TRBV29-1
CSGGQGNTEAFF
>TRBD2|TRBV9
CASSSGGSSTGELFF
>TRBD2|TRBV12-3/TRBV12-4
CASSWASGRLDTQYF
>NA|TRBV7-9
CASSSESREQYF
>TRBD2|TRBV13
CASSSALAGYEQYF
>TRBD2|TRBV12-3/TRBV12-4
CASSLAAGGQETQYF
>TRBD1|TRBV27
CASSLSGQGSGYTF
>NA|TRBV9
CASSVAPRDAQFF
>NA|TRBV11-2
CASSAGQGLWYEQYF
>NA|TRBV12-3/TRBV12-4
CASSLTTAEQYF
>NA|TRBV11-3
CASSPRTQTGELFF
>NA|TRBV5-6
CASSLARAGESSYNEQFF
>NA|TRBV6-1
CASRPQGSTDTQYF
>NA|TRBV4-2
CASSQVGSGQQYGEKLFF
>NA|TRBV3-1
CASSQDPHSIGGELFF
>NA|TRBV28
CASSLGGQSYYGYTF